The present TCR beta chain was sequenced within a study of T-cell memory formation after mild COVID-19. Findings and limits, study-wide: CD4+ bias marked clones expanding day 15 to 37, unlike balanced contracting clones. Some clones that responded turned up in pre-infection memory, which suggests that cross-reactive memory joined in. Mainly CM and EM harbored the contracting CD4+ clones; mainly EMRA harbored the CD8+ ones.

Germline V gene sequence: CDR1 MNHEY, CDR2 SMNVEV (reference sequence). V gave up 7 bases and J gave up 5 bases, with 8 bases separating them. The CDR3 covers 11 residues. Each CDR3 protein gets one entry after TCRdb re-called the 5' RACE reads with MiXCR. The profile shows about 340,000 distinct CDR3 sequences, more than 20% of them singletons. At least ten counts were recorded for this clonotype. Its cognate antigen is unknown. The source of this sequence is a man younger than 35 who had mild COVID-19 (a few samples of this study predate the infection). Cell type and time point are not known. The sample taken for sequencing was PBMCs or a T cell subset sorted from them (not recorded which). The chain couples TRBV27 to TRBJ2-5; no reliable D call. CDR3 residues: CASTLGETQYF. In DNA, the CDR3 is TGTGCCAGCACCCTAGGGGAGACCCAGTACTTC.